One and the same sample provided the 18 T cell receptor beta chains below, sequenced in a study of human T cells and chemical hapten exposure. TCRdb independently ran MiXCR on the RACE reads; one entry per CDR3 protein. The repertoire includes tens of thousands of distinct CDR3 sequences, about 7% of them detected once, and approximately 10% sits in the top ten. Time point meaning: healthy volunteer bleed at 2 weeks. Extraction yielded total RNA from whole blood (unfractionated). Material: whole blood. The receptors originated from a human donor in good health. Some clones in this sample may be carry-over from other donors' samples.

The rearrangement joins TRBV20-1 to TRBJ1-5; D is unclear. Trimming removed 2 bases at V and 2 bases at J, with 13 bases between. The CDR3 is made up of 15 amino acids. The germline V gene encodes CDR1 DFQATT and CDR2 SNEGSKA (reference sequence). The CDR3 nucleotides read TGCAGTGCTAGAATTAACGGGGTTGGCAATCAGCCCCAGCATTTT. As protein: CSARINGVGNQPQHF.

This clonotype was recorded many times. The J gene is TRBJ2-5, the V gene TRBV2; 7 nucleotides align to TRBD1. CDR3 length equals 12 residues. CDR1 is SNHLY, CDR2 FYNNEI, per germline. The V and J ends lost 10 bases and 1 base, in that order; junction bases with no gene match: 3. CDR3: CAKRDSQETQYF. The CDR3 DNA reads as TGTGCCAAACGGGACAGCCAAGAGACCCAGTACTTC.

This clonotype has a count of ten or more. This chain connects TRBV27 to TRBJ2-2; D is possibly TRBD1 (5 bases). V was pared by 6 bases and J by 6 bases, with 8 bases between. The CDR3 is 12 amino acids. Germline CDR1 reads MNHEY; CDR2 reads SMNVEV (reference sequence). The CDR3 reads CASSVGAGELFF. CDR3 DNA sequence: TGTGCCAGCAGCGTAGGGGCCGGGGAGCTGTTTTTT.

This clonotype was observed a few times. This rearrangement joins TRBV27 to TRBJ2-1, with D perhaps assigned TRBD1 or TRBD2 (5 bases each). With 4 bases removed from V and 7 bases from J, the gap between germline ends came to 14 bases. Per germline, CDR1 MNHEY and CDR2 SMNVEV (reference sequence). CDR3 length equals 14 residues. The DNA of the CDR3 is TGTGCCAGCAGTTCAGAATACTGGGGGAATGAGCAGTTCTTC. Protein: CASSSEYWGNEQFF.

Concerning this clonotype: Since a much larger clone is just one base distant, this may be a read error. The genes are TRBV28 and TRBJ1-1; D call uncertain. Trimming removed 5 bases from V and 5 bases from J, with 12 bases in between. CDR3 length equals 13 residues. Germline loops: CDR1 MDHEN, CDR2 SYDVKM. The CDR3 is CASSPPTGTEAFF. CDR3 DNA sequence: TGTGCCAGCAGTCCACCGACGGGGACTGAAGCTTTCTTT. Using reference TRBV28 and TRBJ1-1 for the parts outside the CDR3, the full variable domain is DVKVTQSSRYLVKRTGEKVFLECVQDMDHENMFWYRQDPGLGLRLIYFSYDVKMKEKGDIPEGYSVSREKKERFSLILESASTNQTSMYLCASSPPTGTEAFFGQGTRLTVV.

This clonotype came up many times. The chain is built from TRBV13 and TRBJ2-3; 7 nucleotides agree with TRBD1. The CDR3 sequence is 18 residues long. V lost 5 bases to trimming and J lost 1 base; unmatched junction nucleotides: 15. CDR1 is PRHDT, CDR2 FYEKMQ, per germline (reference sequence). This CDR3 reads CASSLRQGYSYGTDTQYF. CDR3 coding DNA: TGTGCCAGCAGCCTCCGACAGGGCTATTCCTACGGCACAGATACGCAGTATTTT.

V is TRBV28 and J is TRBJ1-1; D gene unclear. V was pared by 4 bases and J by 10 bases, with 13 bases between. CDR3 length: 12 residues. From germline, CDR1 is MDHEN and CDR2 SYDVKM. CDR3 nucleotides: TGTGCCAGCAGTTCTGACATTCGGCGAGCTTTCTTT. It is translated as CASSSDIRRAFF.

This sequence joins TRBV20-1 and TRBJ2-7, with 8 nucleotides matching TRBD2. J was trimmed by 0 bases and V by 0 bases; bases with no gene match: 1. In germline, CDR1 is DFQATT, CDR2 SNEGSKA (reference sequence). The CDR3 is made up of 14 amino acids. CDR3 bases: TGCAGTGCTAGAGAAGCGGGGGACTCCTACGAGCAGTACTTC. Protein product: CSAREAGDSYEQYF.

Many counts were recorded for this clonotype. The chain couples TRBV9 to TRBJ2-3, with D unresolved. V lost 1 base to trimming and J lost 1 base, with 7 bases between them. The CDR3 contains 14 residues. Germline CDR1 reads SGDLS; CDR2 reads YYNGEE. In DNA, the CDR3 is TGTGCCAGCAGCGTACGCTCACGCACAGATACGCAGTATTTT. It yields the protein CASSVRSRTDTQYF. Using reference TRBV9 and TRBJ2-3 for the parts outside the CDR3, the full variable domain is DSGVTQTPKHLITATGQRVTLRCSPRSGDLSVYWYQQSLDQGLQFLIQYYNGEERAKGNILERFSAQQFPDLHSELNLSSLELGDSALYFCASSVRSRTDTQYFGPGTRLTVL.

CDR3 amino acids: CASSLGGCQETQYF. The CDR3 DNA follows: TGTGCCAGCAGTTTAGGAGGGTGCCAAGAGACCCAGTACTTC. V gene TRBV28 combines with J gene TRBJ2-5, with D tentatively TRBD2 (6 bases). In germline, CDR1 is MDHEN, CDR2 SYDVKM. Trimming cost V 2 bases and J 1 base, with 8 bases left between them. CDR3 length: 14 residues.

The gene calls are TRBV18 and TRBJ2-3; 10 bases align to TRBD2. In germline, CDR1 is KGHSH, CDR2 LQKENI. After removal of 4 bases from V and 4 bases from J, the junction contained 11 bases not matched to a gene. This CDR3 is 17 amino acids long. The CDR3 spells CASSLRNQAGGSDTQYF. In DNA form, the CDR3 reads TGTGCCAGCTCACTCCGTAACCAAGCGGGGGGGTCAGATACGCAGTATTTT. The complete variable domain, with remaining parts taken from reference TRBV18 and TRBJ2-3, reads NAGVMQNPRHLVRRRGQEARLRCSPMKGHSHVYWYRQLPEEGLKFMVYLQKENIIDESGMPKERFSAEFPKEGPSILRIQQVVRGDSAAYFCASSLRNQAGGSDTQYFGPGTRLTVL.

The chain couples TRBV7-2 to TRBJ1-3; TRBD1 is a possible D gene (5 bases). This CDR3 is built from 15 residues. Germline assignment: CDR1 SGHTA and CDR2 FQGNSA. V was cut by 3 bases and J by 4 bases, with 13 bases left in between. The CDR3 nucleotides are TGTGCCAGCAGCTTTGGCAGGGTTGGGGGAAACACCATATATTTT. This encodes CASSFGRVGGNTIYF.

This clonotype came up many times. The V gene is TRBV20-1, the J gene TRBJ2-3, with D possibly matching TRBD2 (6 bases). The CDR3 totals 17 residues. V was trimmed by 2 bases and J by 1 base, leaving 19 bases between them. The germline V gene has CDR1 DFQATT and CDR2 SNEGSKA (reference sequence). CDR3: CSARIPFFPGGTDTQYF. Here the CDR3 DNA reads TGCAGTGCTAGAATACCTTTCTTCCCGGGGGGCACAGATACGCAGTATTTT.

The sample holds many counts of this clonotype. This chain links TRBV6-1 with TRBJ2-1; D might be TRBD2 (7 bases). The germline V gene has CDR1 MNHNS and CDR2 SASEGT. V was cut by 5 bases and J by 9 bases, with 23 bases left in between. The CDR3 has 16 amino acids. The CDR3 reads CASSPSLGGGPSEQFF. The CDR3 DNA reads as TGTGCCAGCAGTCCCAGCTTGGGGGGGGGGCCGAGTGAGCAGTTCTTC.

This clonotype was observed many times. CDR3 protein: CASTVQNSDAFF. CDR3 nucleotide sequence: TGTGCCAGCACCGTCCAGAACAGTGACGCTTTCTTT. The genes are TRBV28 and TRBJ1-1, with D unclear. V lost 7 bases and J 11 bases, leaving 17 bases between the germline ends. Per germline, CDR1 MDHEN and CDR2 SYDVKM. The CDR3 extends over 12 amino acids.

This clonotype was counted at least ten times. The rearrangement uses TRBV12-3 or TRBV12-4 and TRBJ2-7, with D possibly TRBD2 on 6 matching bases. Trimming stripped 5 bases from V and 2 bases from J, with 13 bases between. This CDR3 has 14 residues. CDR3 protein: CASSAGTATYEQYF. CDR3 DNA sequence: TGTGCCAGCAGTGCCGGGACTGCCACCTACGAGCAGTACTTC.

This chain links TRBV5-1 with TRBJ2-7; 11 bases align to TRBD2. Germline CDR1 is SGHRS and CDR2 is YFSETQ. The CDR3 sequence is 19 residues long. The V segment lost 2 bases and the J segment 3 bases; nucleotides outside the gene matches: 16. This CDR3 is CASSFGTSGSAQPYYEQYF. The CDR3 nucleotides are TGCGCCAGCAGCTTTGGTACTAGCGGGAGCGCCCAACCCTACTACGAGCAGTACTTC.

Points on this clonotype: One base away lies a much larger clone, so this may be a sequencing read error. DNA of the CDR3: TGTGCCAGCAGCTTGAGTTGGTACACCATATATTTT. As protein: CASSLSWYTIYF. The chain couples TRBV7-8 to TRBJ1-3; no clear D gene. Germline V gene data show CDR1 as SGHVS and CDR2 as FQNEAQ. The CDR3 extends over 12 amino acids. Trimming removed 3 bases from V and 8 bases from J, with 8 bases in between.